Listed here are 14 T cell receptor beta chains from one sample, sequenced in a study of blood T cell repertoires in COVID-19. TCRdb's copy holds only in-frame clones and misses some; the assay was immunoSEQ multiplex PCR. The sample carries some 390,000 clones, 80% to 90% recorded once. Sequencing was done on a sample of peripheral blood. Source of these receptors: a woman aged 55-70 years with COVID-19, enrolled during active disease.

The chain uses TRBV5-4 and TRBJ2-5; 7 bases fit TRBD1. There are 15 residues in the CDR3. The V gene end was trimmed by 6 bases and the J gene end by 5 bases; junction bases not matched to a gene: 13. Germline V CDR1 and CDR2: SGHNT, YYREEE (reference sequence). The CDR3 reads CASTTLDRARETQYF. CDR3 DNA: TGTGCCAGCACCACGTTAGACAGGGCGAGGGAGACCCAGTACTTC.

This clone came up a few times. V and J are TRBV5-1 and TRBJ1-2, with D hard to call. The CDR3 contains 16 residues. The germline V gene has CDR1 SGHRS and CDR2 YFSETQ. Trimming took off 0 bases at V and 4 bases at J, with 16 bases between the two ends. The chain's CDR3 is CASSLVSGSSSYGYTF. The CDR3 nucleotides are TGCGCCAGCAGCTTGGTATCGGGGTCCTCCAGCTATGGCTACACCTTC.

The J gene is TRBJ1-5, the V gene TRBV7-9, with D unresolved. Germline lookup yields CDR1 SEHNR and CDR2 FQNEAQ (reference sequence). CDR3 length: 15 residues. V dropped 5 bases and J dropped 3 bases, with 14 bases sitting between them. The CDR3 nucleotides are TGTGCCAGCAGCAAAGACGGAGGGTTCAATCAGCCCCAGCATTTT. Its translation is CASSKDGGFNQPQHF.

This clone was picked up one time. The chain employs TRBV5-5 and TRBJ2-2, with a weak D call TRBD1 (6 bases). This CDR3 is built from 17 residues. The V gene's germline CDR1 is SGHKS and CDR2 YYEKEE (reference sequence). V was clipped by 5 bases and J by 8 bases, with 25 bases between them. CDR3 DNA: TGTGCCAGCAGTTTAGCACCGGGACAAGGAGAGAGAGGGGAGCTGTTTTTT. It specifies CASSLAPGQGERGELFF.

This clone was picked up one time. DNA for the CDR3: TGTGCCAGCAGCTGGGCGGGTGGGAAGCAGTACTTC. This translates into CASSWAGGKQYF. The genes are TRBV12-3 or TRBV12-4 and TRBJ2-7, with a tentative D call TRBD2 (5 bases). This CDR3 comprises 12 residues. Trimming pared 6 bases from V and 8 bases from J, leaving 14 bases between.

This clone came up once. The chain employs TRBV2 and TRBJ1-2; 7 bases agree with TRBD1. Per germline, CDR1 SNHLY and CDR2 FYNNEI. CDR3 size: 14 residues. J was trimmed by 2 bases and V by 6 bases; bases with no gene match: 6. The CDR3 region has the DNA TGTGCCAGCAGCATGACAGGGACCAACTATGGCTACACCTTC. This translates into CASSMTGTNYGYTF.

The chain recombines TRBV28 with TRBJ2-5; D not certain. V lost 4 bases and J lost 2, with 11 bases in between. The length of the CDR3 is 14 residues. Per the germline V gene, CDR1 is MDHEN and CDR2 is SYDVKM. The CDR3: CASSSPRIQETQYF. The CDR3 coding sequence is TGTGCCAGCAGTTCCCCCAGAATACAAGAGACCCAGTACTTC.

This clone appeared once. V gene TRBV2 combines with J gene TRBJ2-3; a possible D gene is TRBD1 (5 bases). V lost 3 bases and J lost 2, with 12 bases in between. The CDR3 extends over 15 amino acids. Germline CDR1 is SNHLY and CDR2 is FYNNEI. DNA of the CDR3: TGTGCCAGCAGTGATTTAAGGGGAATCACAGATACGCAGTATTTT. Translating gives CASSDLRGITDTQYF. Drawing the rest from reference TRBV2 and TRBJ2-3, the complete variable domain is EPEVTQTPSHQVTQMGQEVILRCVPISNHLYFYWYRQILGQKVEFLVSFYNNEISEKSEIFDDQFSVERPDGSNFTLKIRSTKLEDSAMYFCASSDLRGITDTQYFGPGTRLTVL.

The chain joins TRBV5-1 to TRBJ1-1, with D unclear. V was shortened by 1 base and J by 5 bases, with 15 bases between the two germline ends. In germline, CDR1 is SGHRS, CDR2 YFSETQ. This CDR3 spans 15 amino acids. The CDR3 DNA sequence: TGCGCCAGCAGCTTGTTTTCGGGGATCGGGACTGAAGCTTTCTTT. Its translation: CASSLFSGIGTEAFF.

The J gene is TRBJ1-2, the V gene TRBV28; D is unresolved. Germline loops: CDR1 MDHEN, CDR2 SYDVKM. Trimming took 5 bases from V and 8 from J, leaving 9 bases between them. This CDR3 region has 11 residues. The DNA of the CDR3 is TGTGCCAGCAGTCCAGGAGGCGGCTACACCTTC. It codes for CASSPGGGYTF.

The chain links TRBV19 to TRBJ1-1, with a tentative D call TRBD1 (6 bases). The CDR3 extends over 14 amino acids. Germline V CDR1 and CDR2: LNHDA, SQIVND (reference sequence). V lost 5 bases, J lost 0 bases, and 10 bases lay in between. The CDR3 DNA is TGTGCCAGTAGTCGCAGGGGTATGAACACTGAAGCTTTCTTT. It is translated as CASSRRGMNTEAFF.

This rearrangement joins TRBV15 to TRBJ1-5, with TRBD1 matching over 7 bases. V lost 0 bases and J lost 0; bases outside the gene matches: 8. The CDR3 is 18 residues long. Germline V gene sequence: CDR1 LNHNV, CDR2 YYDKDF (reference sequence). The CDR3 region is CATSRDTKGAGSNQPQHF. The DNA of the CDR3 is TGTGCCACCAGCAGAGATACTAAGGGGGCGGGTAGCAATCAGCCCCAGCATTTT. Drawing the rest from reference TRBV15 and TRBJ1-5, the complete variable domain is DAMVIQNPRYQVTQFGKPVTLSCSQTLNHNVMYWYQQKSSQAPKLLFHYYDKDFNNEADTPDNFQSRRPNTSFCFLDIRSPGLGDTAMYLCATSRDTKGAGSNQPQHFGDGTRLSIL.

V usage is TRBV29-1 and J usage is TRBJ1-3, with D possibly TRBD1 on 6 matching bases. This CDR3 spans 14 amino acids. With 3 bases removed from V and 0 bases from J, the gap between germline ends came to 9 bases. The germline V gene encodes CDR1 SQVTM and CDR2 ANQGSEA. The CDR3 sequence: CSVDVGGSGNTIYF. The CDR3 DNA is TGCAGCGTTGACGTAGGGGGCTCTGGAAACACCATATATTTT.

J is TRBJ1-3 and V is TRBV5-6; tentative D call: TRBD1 (6 bases). Trimming shortened V by 4 bases and J by 8 bases, and 13 bases separated the two germline ends. The CDR3 is 13 amino acids. Looked up from germline, CDR1 is SGHDT and CDR2 is YYEEEE. Here the CDR3 reads CASSLRGAHTIYF. CDR3 DNA: TGTGCCAGCAGCCTCCGGGGGGCACACACCATATATTTT.